The rows below give T cell receptor beta chains drawn from one sample of a study of PD-1 blockade in mismatch repair-deficient tumors. The assay was immunoSEQ multiplex PCR, and TCRdb's table has in-frame clones only and misses some. The sample contains 75,000 to 80,000 clones, roughly 80% of which appear only once. Sequenced material: peripheral blood, taken 44 weeks after starting pembrolizumab. These receptor sequences come from an adult with mismatch repair-deficient cancer. Both conserved end residues are part of each CDR3. Some rows mark clone size as missing; the rest say once, few, many or name a class of expanded clone.

CDR3 | J | V | size
CASSPLRGNTEAFF | TRBJ1-1 | TRBV18 | -
CASSLVGGVTNEKLFF | TRBJ1-4 | TRBV5-1 | -
CASSTNRGEQYF | TRBJ2-7 | TRBV18 | -
CASSLFRGTEAFF | TRBJ1-1 | TRBV27 | -
CASSAKNLRGGNQPQHF | TRBJ1-5 | TRBV7-9 | -
CASSKMGQIDTQYF | TRBJ2-3 | TRBV19 | few
CASSPPKVRYNEQFF | TRBJ2-1 | TRBV18 | -
CASSSGERPNTEAFF | TRBJ1-1 | TRBV11-3 | -
CASSVGRDNQPQHF | TRBJ1-5 | TRBV9 | few
CASSQDPLYEQYF | TRBJ2-7 | TRBV14 | few
CASSSGLMNTEAFF | TRBJ1-1 | TRBV7-6 | -
CASSLREREGAEQFF | TRBJ2-1 | TRBV13 | -
CASSEAFTAHQPQHF | TRBJ1-5 | TRBV2 | -
CASSLGELAASYNEQFF | TRBJ2-1 | TRBV7-3 | -
CASSTGGTYEQYF | TRBJ2-7 | TRBV19 | once
CASSQPEAMNTEAFF | TRBJ1-1 | TRBV23-1 | few
CASSIVASGYEQYF | - | TRBV19 | -
CASSLMGAARETQYF | TRBJ2-5 | TRBV7-3 | -
CASSSPTSGRVDTQYF | TRBJ2-3 | TRBV11-3 | -
CASSSSGLAGFTGELFF | TRBJ2-2 | TRBV11-3 | -
CASGKQGPPYEQYF | - | TRBV6-1 | -
CASSPQTGFYQPQHF | TRBJ1-5 | TRBV28 | -
CASSIDTYGYTF | TRBJ1-2 | TRBV19 | -
CASSWDSPKETQYF | TRBJ2-5 | TRBV5-1 | -
CASSLLLPSRSVSGANVLTF | TRBJ2-6 | TRBV5-1 | -
CASSFRVVAESDTQYF | TRBJ2-3 | TRBV7-9 | -
CASSHRPGTLGEQYF | TRBJ2-7 | TRBV14 | -
CASSSAPDGNTEAFF | TRBJ1-1 | TRBV5-1 | -
CASSSPWGVKNIQYF | TRBJ2-4 | TRBV27 | -
CASSFTGEGSLQYF | TRBJ2-7 | TRBV11-1 | -
CATSRDPANTGELFF | TRBJ2-2 | TRBV15 | -
CASSLFVGERLFF | TRBJ2-2 | TRBV5-6 | -
CASSLDAGGSADTQYF | TRBJ2-3 | TRBV5-8 | few
CARSGGGSSDIQYF | TRBJ2-4 | TRBV7-5 | once
CACLRTVGISYNEQFF | TRBJ2-1 | TRBV30 | once
CASSLAGGAGVSYEQYF | TRBJ2-7 | TRBV4-2 | -
CASQAASSYNEQFF | TRBJ2-1 | TRBV5-8 | -
CAIKAEDRTNYGYTF | TRBJ1-2 | TRBV10-3 | -
CASSMGQGTNEQYF | TRBJ2-7 | TRBV6-5 | -
CASSGGTLAKNIQYF | TRBJ2-4 | TRBV12-5 | -
CASSKGGEPGQGFNNEQFF | TRBJ2-1 | TRBV21-1 | -
CASSKRRPGTGFEQFF | TRBJ2-1 | TRBV7-8 | -